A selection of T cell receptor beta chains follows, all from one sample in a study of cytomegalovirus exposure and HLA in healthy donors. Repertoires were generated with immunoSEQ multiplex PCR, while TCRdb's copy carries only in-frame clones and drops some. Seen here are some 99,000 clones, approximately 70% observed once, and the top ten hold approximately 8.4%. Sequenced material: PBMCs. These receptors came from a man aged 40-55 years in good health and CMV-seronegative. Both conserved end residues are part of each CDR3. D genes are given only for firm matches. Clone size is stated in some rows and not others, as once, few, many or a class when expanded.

TGTGCCATCAGTGATTTACAGGGGGAAAAACTGTTTTTT	CAISDLQGEKLFF	TRBD1	TRBJ1-4	NA	TRBV10-3
TGTGCCAGCAGTGGAAGCGTCGGAACCTACGAGCAGTACTTC	CASSGSVGTYEQYF	NA	TRBJ2-7	NA	TRBV2
TGCAGCGTTGGTTGGTCCAACGGGGATGAGCAGTTCTTC	CSVGWSNGDEQFF	NA	TRBJ2-1	NA	TRBV29-1
TGTGCCAGCAGCCTCTGGACAGGGGAAGATAGCTATGGCTACACCTTC	CASSLWTGEDSYGYTF	TRBD1	TRBJ1-2	NA	TRBV7-2
TGTGCCAGCAGTCTACAGGGAAACTATGGCTACACCTTC	CASSLQGNYGYTF	NA	TRBJ1-2	NA	TRBV2
TGTGCCAGCAGTGAAGGGCAGCGCCTCTTTCCCTACACCTTC	CASSEGQRLFPYTF	NA	TRBJ1-2	NA	TRBV2
TGTGCCAGCAGAAGTGGGACAGCTAATTCACCCCTCCACTTT	CASRSGTANSPLHF	TRBD1	TRBJ1-6	few	TRBV28
TGTGCCAGCGGGGCGAACAATGAGCAGTTCTTC	CASGANNEQFF	NA	TRBJ2-1	NA	TRBV5-6
TGTGCCAGCAGCTCACTAGGGACTAGCGGGGGTTGGTACGAGCAGTACTTC	CASSSLGTSGGWYEQYF	TRBD2	TRBJ2-7	NA	TRBV7-2
TGCGCCAGCAGCCAGGGGACAGCTTTAAACACTGAAGCTTTCTTT	CASSQGTALNTEAFF	TRBD1	TRBJ1-1	few	TRBV4-3
TGTGCCAGCCTCATAGACAGGGGGCTCGGTCAGCCCCAGCATTTT	CASLIDRGLGQPQHF	TRBD1	TRBJ1-5	NA	TRBV5-8
TGTGCCAGTATAGAAGTAGCCAAAAACATTCAGTACTTC	CASIEVAKNIQYF	NA	TRBJ2-4	many	TRBV19
TGTGCCAGCAGGTACCAGGGGGCTAGTTATGAAAAACTGTTTTTT	CASRYQGASYEKLFF	TRBD1	TRBJ1-4	NA	TRBV28
TGTGCCAGCAGCTTTTCCCAAACGCGGCGGGGGGGTTCCTACAATGAGCAGTTCTTC	CASSFSQTRRGGSYNEQFF	TRBD2	TRBJ2-1	NA	TRBV7-2
TGCGCCAGCAGCCAAGTCACCCCCTCTAGCGGGGGCCGCACAGATACGCAGTATTTT	CASSQVTPSSGGRTDTQYF	TRBD2	TRBJ2-3	NA	TRBV4-3
TGTGCCAGCAGCTACACGCAGGCCTCCTACGAGCAGTACTTC	CASSYTQASYEQYF	NA	TRBJ2-7	few	TRBV5-6
TGTGCCAGCAGCTCTACGCCGGGACTAGCCCGGGGGACCCAGTACTTC	CASSSTPGLARGTQYF	TRBD2	TRBJ2-5	NA	TRBV27
TGTGCCAGCAGCTCCCCACCCGGGATCGAGCAGTACTTC	CASSSPPGIEQYF	NA	TRBJ2-7	NA	TRBV7-3
TGTGCCAGCTACCCTTCGGGGAATTCACCCCTCCACTTT	CASYPSGNSPLHF	NA	TRBJ1-6	NA	TRBV28
TGTGCCAGCAGCTTAGTTTTTGGCAGATCCTACAATGAGCAGTTCTTC	CASSLVFGRSYNEQFF	NA	TRBJ2-1	NA	TRBV7-2
TGTGCCAGCAGCTCCAGGGGGCAGAACACCGGGGAGCTGTTTTTT	CASSSRGQNTGELFF	TRBD1	TRBJ2-2	NA	TRBV11-3
TGTGCCAGCAGCTCATTGGAAGCAGGGATTTACGAGCAGTACTTC	CASSSLEAGIYEQYF	NA	TRBJ2-7	few	TRBV7-9
TGTGCCAGCAGCAAAACAGGGTTGCAGTATTTT	CASSKTGLQYF	NA	TRBJ2-3	NA	TRBV21-1
TGTGCCAGCAGCTTGGACGCGAGCTCCTACGAGCAGTACTTC	CASSLDASSYEQYF	NA	TRBJ2-7	NA	TRBV5-6
TGTGCCAGCAACTCCGCGGGGGGGCCCTACAATGAGCAGTTCTTC	CASNSAGGPYNEQFF	TRBD2	TRBJ2-1	NA	TRBV7-8
TGCGCCAGCAGCCAGACAGGGATCTATGGCTACACCTTC	CASSQTGIYGYTF	TRBD1	TRBJ1-2	few	TRBV4-1
TGCGCCAGCAGCCTTACAGGCTCTGGGGCCAACGTCCTGACTTTC	CASSLTGSGANVLTF	NA	TRBJ2-6	few	TRBV5-1
TGTGCCAGCAGCTTAGGGCAGAACACTGAAGCTTTCTTT	CASSLGQNTEAFF	NA	TRBJ1-1	once	TRBV7-8
TGTGCCAGCACCTCGTTATATAATTCACCCCTCCACTTT	CASTSLYNSPLHF	NA	TRBJ1-6	NA	TRBV6-1
TGTGCCAGCAGCTTGGGGACAGGGGGTGCTTTCTTT	CASSLGTGGAFF	TRBD1	TRBJ1-1	NA	TRBV13
TGTGCCAGCAGTTATGGAGGACAGGGGGTTGGAGGCTACACCTTC	CASSYGGQGVGGYTF	TRBD1	TRBJ1-2	NA	TRBV6-5
TGCGCCAGCAGCCAAGAAGCAGGAATATCCTACGAGCAGTACTTC	CASSQEAGISYEQYF	NA	TRBJ2-7	NA	TRBV4-1
TGCGCCAGCAGCACGAACGGAGTCCGGGGGGAAGCTTTCTTT	CASSTNGVRGEAFF	NA	TRBJ1-1	NA	TRBV5-1
TGTGCTAGTGGTTTGTTGGCCTATGGCTACACCTTC	CASGLLAYGYTF	NA	TRBJ1-2	once	TRBV12-5
TGTGCCAGCAGATCCGGACTAGCGGGGGTGGAGACCCAGTACTTC	CASRSGLAGVETQYF	TRBD2	TRBJ2-5	NA	TRBV5-4
TGTGCCAGCAGCTCCCACACGGGATCCCCTCCCGGGGAGCTGTTTTTT	CASSSHTGSPPGELFF	NA	TRBJ2-2	NA	TRBV9
TGTGCCAGCAGTTTTGATGGCGGGGCGGACTGGAACACTGAAGCTTTCTTT	CASSFDGGADWNTEAFF	NA	TRBJ1-1	once	TRBV28
TGTGCCAGCAGCTTGGTCCAGGGCCTAGATAACTATGGCTACACCTTC	CASSLVQGLDNYGYTF	NA	TRBJ1-2	NA	TRBV7-2
TGTGCCAGCAGTTTACAGGGGGGAGCTAACTATGGCTACACCTTC	CASSLQGGANYGYTF	TRBD1	TRBJ1-2	few	TRBV27
TGTGCCAGTAGTATAGATCATCTCGGGAACCCTAATTCACCCCTCCACTTT	CASSIDHLGNPNSPLHF	NA	TRBJ1-6	few	TRBV19